This TCR beta chain comes out of a study of T cell responses to AZD1222 COVID-19 vaccine. Broader study findings: The study sampled repertoires only after the peak T cell response. The donors showed a predominance of white British ancestry and of females, with possible underestimation of clonal diversity. Unmutated variant regions reportedly attract nearly half of all spike-specific TCRs.

This clone was picked up a small number of times. Its matching antigen is unknown. The method was immunoSEQ multiplex PCR; TCRdb's version includes in-frame clones alone and lacks a portion of them. The sample includes fewer than 150,000 clones, about 88% of them seen just once. V dropped 0 bases and J dropped 9 bases, with 6 bases sitting between them. The CDR3 consists of 12 residues. In germline, CDR1 is LGHDT, CDR2 YNNKEL (reference sequence). This clonotype originated in an adult in good health. The material sequenced was peripheral blood, taken on day 0 of AZD1222 vaccination. The gene calls are TRBV3-1 (or the pseudogene TRBV3-2) and TRBJ2-1; D is undetermined. In nucleotides, the CDR3 is TGTGCCAGCAGCCAAGATCGGAGTGAGCAGTTCTTC. It is translated as CASSQDRSEQFF.